A single sample is the source of the 23 T cell receptor beta chains below, sequenced in a study of cytomegalovirus exposure and HLA in healthy donors. Primers: 60 Vbeta forward and 13 Jbeta reverse. The assay was immunoSEQ multiplex PCR, and TCRdb's table has in-frame clones only and misses some. The sample shows 100,000 to 150,000 clones, around 77% of them seen only once. Sequenced material: PBMCs. The receptors come from a middle-aged woman in good health and CMV-seropositive.

The rearrangement uses TRBV28 and TRBJ2-3, with 9 positions matching TRBD1. Unmatched junction bases numbered 10, after V lost 8 bases and J lost 4 bases. The CDR3 consists of 15 residues. CDR1 is MDHEN, CDR2 SYDVKM, per germline. CDR3 sequence reads: CASSKTGGASDTQYF. The CDR3 DNA follows: TGTGCCAGCTCCAAAACAGGGGGCGCTTCAGATACGCAGTATTTT.

The J gene is TRBJ2-7, the V gene TRBV5-4; weak D call: TRBD2 (5 bases). V was clipped by 3 bases and J by 5 bases, with 12 bases between them. Germline CDR1 reads SGHNT; CDR2 reads YYREEE (reference sequence). This CDR3 is built from 13 residues. The CDR3, as DNA: TGTGCCAGCAGCTCGCCGGGAAGACACGAGCAGTACTTC. Its protein is CASSSPGRHEQYF.

This clone has only a few counts. The V call is TRBV2, the J call TRBJ2-2; 7 bases are shared with TRBD2. CDR1 is SNHLY and CDR2 is FYNNEI in the germline V gene. The CDR3 consists of 14 residues. The V gene end was trimmed by 6 bases and the J gene end by 9 bases; junction bases not matched to a gene: 10. CDR3 nucleotide sequence: TGTGCCAGCAGCTATGGACTAGGAAGCAGGGAGCTGTTTTTT. This gives the protein CASSYGLGSRELFF.

This chain connects TRBV13 to TRBJ1-2, with TRBD1 identical over 8 bases. Germline-derived CDR1 and CDR2 are PRHDT and FYEKMQ (reference sequence). The length of the CDR3 is 15 residues. With V trimmed by 4 bases and J by 4 bases, 8 bases remained unmatched. CDR3 DNA sequence: TGTGCCAGCAGCTCTTGGGACAGGCCGTCCTATGGCTACACCTTC. Translated: CASSSWDRPSYGYTF.

The V and J genes are TRBV4-1 and TRBJ1-4; D possibly corresponds to TRBD1 (6 bases). The length of the CDR3 is 15 residues. V lost 4 bases to trimming and J lost 2 bases, with 11 bases between them. Germline-derived CDR1 and CDR2 are MGHRA and YSYEKL. The CDR3 sequence is CASSPSRGTNEKLFF. The CDR3 DNA is TGCGCCAGCAGCCCGAGTAGGGGGACTAATGAAAAACTGTTTTTT.

The chain employs TRBV27 and TRBJ1-5; D perhaps matches TRBD1 (5 bases). The CDR3 length is 15 residues. The ends were cut back, 3 bases at V and 4 bases at J, with 13 bases in the middle. Germline V gene data show CDR1 as MNHEY and CDR2 as SMNVEV (reference sequence). This CDR3 reads CASSLGRNDNQPQHF. CDR3 bases: TGTGCCAGCAGTTTGGGGCGTAATGATAATCAGCCCCAGCATTTT.

The chain uses TRBV27 and TRBJ2-7; 8 bases are a match to TRBD2. This CDR3 is built from 16 residues. The V gene end was trimmed by 2 bases and the J gene end by 0 bases; junction bases not matched to a gene: 6. CDR1 is MNHEY and CDR2 is SMNVEV in the germline V gene (reference sequence). Here the CDR3 DNA reads TGTGCCAGCAGTTTAGTAGCGGGACACAGCTCCTACGAGCAGTACTTC. Protein sequence: CASSLVAGHSSYEQYF.

The chain combines TRBV5-4 with TRBJ1-5, with TRBD1 as a possible D gene (5 bases). Germline assignment: CDR1 SGHNT and CDR2 YYREEE (reference sequence). The CDR3 consists of 13 residues. With 0 bases removed from V and 6 bases from J, the gap between germline ends came to 7 bases. CDR3 DNA: TGTGCCAGCAGCTTGGCCCAGGGTCAGCCCCAGCATTTT. This translates into CASSLAQGQPQHF.

This clone has more than one count but fewer than ten. The chain uses TRBV28 and TRBJ1-1; D is perhaps TRBD1 (6 bases). The V end lost 3 bases, the J end lost 5 bases, and 22 bases lay between the germline ends. CDR3 length: 17 residues. Germline V CDR1 and CDR2: MDHEN, SYDVKM. The CDR3 bases are TGTGCCAGCAGTTTCGGGGGGCATTTAACGGTTATTACTGAAGCTTTCTTT. It codes for CASSFGGHLTVITEAFF.

The chain joins TRBV5-6 to TRBJ1-1; the match to TRBD1 covers 7 bases. V shed 0 bases, J shed 7 bases, and the junction held 6 bases outside the gene matches. The germline V gene encodes CDR1 SGHDT and CDR2 YYEEEE. The CDR3 extends over 14 amino acids. CDR3 DNA sequence: TGTGCCAGCAGCTTGGTCTGGACAGGAATTGAAGCTTTCTTT. Its translation is CASSLVWTGIEAFF.

This chain joins TRBV29-1 and TRBJ2-1; 12 bases fit TRBD2. The V gene end was trimmed by 7 bases and the J gene end by 6 bases; junction bases not matched to a gene: 4. CDR1 is SQVTM, CDR2 ANQGSEA, per germline. The CDR3 totals 13 residues. CDR3: CSARGLAGNEQFF. The CDR3 nucleotides read TGCAGCGCACGGGGACTAGCGGGCAATGAGCAGTTCTTC.

This clone showed up just a few times. The chain employs TRBV20-1 and TRBJ2-3, with D possibly being TRBD1 (5 bases). This CDR3 is built from 11 residues. CDR1 is DFQATT, CDR2 SNEGSKA, per germline (reference sequence). V shed 5 bases and J shed 6 bases, with 9 bases lying between them. The CDR3 region is CSAVKGDTQYF. The DNA of the CDR3 is TGCAGTGCTGTAAAGGGGGATACGCAGTATTTT.

This clone was recorded only once. V usage is TRBV15 and J usage is TRBJ2-3; 14 nucleotides agree with TRBD2. Germline CDR1 and CDR2: LNHNV and YYDKDF (reference sequence). The CDR3 covers 15 residues. V dropped 5 bases and J dropped 7; count of bases not matched to a gene: 5. The CDR3 spells CATSVGTSGSHTQYF. The CDR3 DNA reads TGTGCCACCAGCGTCGGGACTAGCGGGAGTCATACGCAGTATTTT.

V gene TRBV6-5 combines with J gene TRBJ2-2; D perhaps matches TRBD2 (5 bases). The germline gives CDR1 MNHEY, CDR2 SVGAGI. There are 14 residues in the CDR3. Trimming shortened V by 6 bases and J by 3 bases, and 11 bases separated the two germline ends. CDR3 protein: CASSRPGDTGELFF. The CDR3, as DNA: TGTGCCAGCAGCCGCCCCGGGGACACCGGGGAGCTGTTTTTT.

This chain connects TRBV7-9 to TRBJ1-2; TRBD1 agrees at 9 bases. The CDR3 contains 13 residues. In germline, CDR1 is SEHNR, CDR2 FQNEAQ (reference sequence). Germline trimming cut 4 bases from V and 4 bases from J; bases unmatched to any gene: 1. The CDR3 DNA sequence: TGTGCCAGCAGCTGGGACAGGGCCTATGGCTACACCTTC. Protein: CASSWDRAYGYTF.

The gene calls are TRBV19 and TRBJ2-5, with TRBD1 as a possible D gene (6 bases). Looked up from germline, CDR1 is LNHDA and CDR2 is SQIVND (reference sequence). This CDR3 comprises 14 residues. The ends were cut back, 2 bases at V and 1 base at J, with 8 bases in the middle. The CDR3 loop reads CASSIMTGQETQYF. For the CDR3, the DNA is TGTGCCAGTAGTATAATGACAGGCCAAGAGACCCAGTACTTC.

This chain joins TRBV4-1 and TRBJ2-1; TRBD2 aligns across 10 bases. The CDR3 is 16 residues long. Germline CDR1 and CDR2: MGHRA and YSYEKL. Trimming at V came to 4 bases and at J to 3 bases, leaving 6 bases not matched to a gene. CDR3 region: CASSPLAGVIYNEQFF. The CDR3, as DNA: TGCGCCAGCAGCCCGCTAGCGGGGGTGATCTACAATGAGCAGTTCTTC.

The chain has TRBV30 and TRBJ2-5; 8 bases match TRBD2. The J call may be incorrect, as the DNA end agrees better with TRBJ2-7. The germline V gene encodes CDR1 GTSNPN and CDR2 SVGIG (reference sequence). The CDR3 is 14 residues long. In DNA, the CDR3 is TGTGCCTGGAGTAAATCTAGCGGGCAATACGAGCAGTACTTC. It encodes CAWSKSSGQYEQYF.

The chain couples TRBV19 to TRBJ2-6, with 11 bases lining up with TRBD2. The ends lost 5 bases at V and 0 bases at J; junction bases unmatched: 9. Per the germline V gene, CDR1 is LNHDA and CDR2 is SQIVND (reference sequence). The CDR3 has 19 residues. CDR3 nucleotides: TGTGCCAGTAGTGCCCCCGGGACTAGCGGATTCTCTGGGGCCAACGTCCTGACTTTC. Amino acid sequence: CASSAPGTSGFSGANVLTF.

This clone was recorded a few times. The chain links TRBV15 to TRBJ1-5; TRBD1 agrees at 7 bases. The V and J ends lost 4 bases and 0 bases, in that order; junction bases with no gene match: 3. The CDR3 covers 15 residues. Germline V CDR1 and CDR2: LNHNV, YYDKDF (reference sequence). The CDR3 loop is CATSKGAGSNQPQHF. The CDR3 DNA reads TGTGCCACCAGCAAGGGGGCGGGTAGCAATCAGCCCCAGCATTTT.

With regard to this clone: Lacking the conserved final phenylalanine or tryptophan, this CDR3 likely reflects a read error. The chain combines TRBV27 with TRBJ1-2; D uncertain. This CDR3 is 15 amino acids long. V dropped 3 bases and J dropped 1 base, with 12 bases sitting between them. Germline CDR1 reads MNHEY; CDR2 reads SMNVEV (reference sequence). Here the CDR3 DNA reads TGTGCCAGCAGTTTCCAAATAAGCAGTAACTATGGCTACACCCTC. Translation: CASSFQISSNYGYTL.

This chain links TRBV5-6 with TRBJ1-5; 11 bases map to TRBD1. The CDR3 is 15 amino acids. Trimming removed 1 base from V and 7 bases from J; junction bases left unmatched: 4. Germline V gives CDR1 SGHDT, CDR2 YYEEEE. CDR3: CASSLRTGGWQPQHF. CDR3 in DNA: TGTGCCAGCAGCTTGCGGACAGGGGGCTGGCAGCCCCAGCATTTT.

This chain uses TRBV6-1 with TRBJ1-5; 7 bases map to TRBD1. CDR1 is MNHNS and CDR2 is SASEGT in the germline V gene. The CDR3 runs to 14 residues. The V and J ends lost 4 bases and 5 bases, in that order; junction bases with no gene match: 5. The chain's CDR3 is CASSVGQTDQPQHF. The CDR3 bases are TGTGCCAGCAGTGTGGGACAGACTGATCAGCCCCAGCATTTT.